A selection of T cell receptor beta chains follows, all from one sample in a study of cytomegalovirus exposure and HLA in healthy donors. Method: immunoSEQ multiplex PCR; TCRdb's copy keeps in-frame clones and lacks some. The table has about 120,000 clones, around three quarters seen once. The sample comprised PBMCs. The receptors here all came from a man aged 30 to 45 in good health and CMV-seropositive. Each CDR3 is given with its conserved first and last residue. Fields, in order: J gene, V gene, clone size, D gene, CDR3 protein, CDR3 DNA. A D gene is named only where the DNA matches it firmly. Some rows mark clone size as missing; the rest say once, few, many or name a class of expanded clone.

j_gene: TRBJ2-7; v_gene: TRBV18; abundance: .; d_gene: TRBD1; CDR3aa: CASSPGTGNEQYF; CDR3nt: TGTGCCAGCTCACCAGGGACAGGGAACGAGCAGTACTTC
j_gene: TRBJ2-5; v_gene: TRBV6-6; abundance: .; d_gene: TRBD2; CDR3aa: CASSYSLGDREAQYF; CDR3nt: TGTGCCAGCAGTTACTCCTTGGGGGATCGGGAGGCCCAGTACTTC
j_gene: TRBJ2-7; v_gene: TRBV7-2; abundance: .; d_gene: TRBD2; CDR3aa: CASSFQAGGYEQYF; CDR3nt: TGTGCCAGCAGCTTCCAAGCGGGGGGATACGAGCAGTACTTC
j_gene: TRBJ2-7; v_gene: TRBV7-2; abundance: .; d_gene: TRBD2; CDR3aa: CASSLQSSGGPYEQYF; CDR3nt: TGTGCCAGCAGCTTACAGTCTAGCGGGGGGCCCTACGAGCAGTACTTC
j_gene: TRBJ2-1; v_gene: TRBV11-2; abundance: .; d_gene: .; CDR3aa: CASSLDLDSMNEQFF; CDR3nt: TGTGCCAGCAGCTTAGATTTGGACAGCATGAATGAGCAGTTCTTC
j_gene: TRBJ2-2; v_gene: TRBV7-3; abundance: .; d_gene: .; CDR3aa: CASSLSSGTGELFF; CDR3nt: TGTGCCAGCAGCTTATCGTCGGGTACTGGGGAGCTGTTTTTT
j_gene: TRBJ2-6; v_gene: TRBV4-3; abundance: once; d_gene: .; CDR3aa: CASSPRFSSGANVLTF; CDR3nt: TGCGCCAGCAGCCCCCGGTTTTCCTCTGGGGCCAACGTCCTGACTTTC
j_gene: TRBJ2-7; v_gene: TRBV2; abundance: .; d_gene: .; CDR3aa: CASSEEGLSRGF; CDR3nt: TGTGCCAGCAGTGAAGAGGGCTTGAGTAGAGGGTTC
j_gene: TRBJ2-3; v_gene: TRBV5-1; abundance: .; d_gene: TRBD2; CDR3aa: CASSLGLATDTQYF; CDR3nt: TGCGCCAGCAGCTTGGGACTAGCGACAGATACGCAGTATTTT
j_gene: TRBJ2-7; v_gene: TRBV27; abundance: .; d_gene: TRBD2; CDR3aa: CASSRSSGGSSYEQYF; CDR3nt: TGTGCCAGCAGTCGATCTAGCGGGGGAAGCTCCTACGAGCAGTACTTC
j_gene: TRBJ2-7; v_gene: TRBV5-1; abundance: .; d_gene: TRBD2; CDR3aa: CASSPSGGRNYEQYF; CDR3nt: TGCGCCAGCAGCCCGTCGGGGGGTCGGAACTACGAGCAGTACTTC
j_gene: TRBJ1-5; v_gene: TRBV7-7; abundance: .; d_gene: TRBD1; CDR3aa: CASSPQGEDNQPQHF; CDR3nt: TGTGCTAGCAGCCCACAGGGGGAGGACAATCAGCCCCAGCATTTT
j_gene: TRBJ1-3; v_gene: TRBV30; abundance: few; d_gene: .; CDR3aa: CAWSGGGGNTIYF; CDR3nt: TGTGCCTGGAGCGGGGGGGGCGGAAACACCATATATTTT
j_gene: TRBJ2-3; v_gene: TRBV9; abundance: once; d_gene: TRBD1; CDR3aa: CASSVGGSRGRADTQYF; CDR3nt: TGTGCCAGCAGCGTAGGAGGTTCGAGGGGGCGCGCAGATACGCAGTATTTT
j_gene: TRBJ2-3; v_gene: TRBV9; abundance: .; d_gene: TRBD2; CDR3aa: CASSVRGGSKADTQYF; CDR3nt: TGTGCCAGCAGCGTGAGGGGAGGGAGTAAAGCAGATACGCAGTATTTT
j_gene: TRBJ2-7; v_gene: TRBV29-1; abundance: once; d_gene: TRBD1; CDR3aa: CSVEMPHYDRVTYEQYF; CDR3nt: TGCAGCGTTGAAATGCCCCATTACGACAGGGTTACCTACGAGCAGTACTTC
j_gene: TRBJ1-4; v_gene: TRBV7-9; abundance: .; d_gene: .; CDR3aa: CASSLVPAIEKLFF; CDR3nt: TGTGCCAGCAGCTTAGTTCCCGCGATCGAAAAACTGTTTTTT
j_gene: TRBJ2-7; v_gene: TRBV2; abundance: .; d_gene: TRBD1; CDR3aa: CASYGQADYEQYF; CDR3nt: TGTGCCAGCTACGGACAGGCGGACTACGAGCAGTACTTC
j_gene: TRBJ1-2; v_gene: TRBV28; abundance: .; d_gene: .; CDR3aa: CASSLSVYGYTF; CDR3nt: TGTGCCAGCAGTTTATCAGTCTATGGCTACACCTTC
j_gene: TRBJ1-2; v_gene: TRBV5-1; abundance: .; d_gene: TRBD1; CDR3aa: CASSPGQGALYGYTF; CDR3nt: TGCGCCAGCAGCCCGGGACAGGGGGCCCTCTATGGCTACACCTTC
j_gene: TRBJ1-3; v_gene: TRBV13; abundance: .; d_gene: .; CDR3aa: CASSLGGFSGNTIYF; CDR3nt: TGTGCCAGCAGCTTGGGAGGGTTCTCTGGAAACACCATATATTTT
j_gene: TRBJ2-7; v_gene: TRBV10-3; abundance: .; d_gene: .; CDR3aa: CAISEVTETYEQYF; CDR3nt: TGTGCCATCAGTGAGGTCACAGAGACCTACGAGCAGTACTTC
j_gene: TRBJ2-1; v_gene: TRBV7-8; abundance: .; d_gene: TRBD2; CDR3aa: CASSLAPGLDVVDEQFF; CDR3nt: TGTGCCAGCAGCCTAGCCCCGGGACTAGACGTCGTTGATGAGCAGTTCTTC
j_gene: TRBJ2-7; v_gene: TRBV25-1; abundance: .; d_gene: .; CDR3aa: CASSGTGGTGSHEQYF; CDR3nt: TGTGCCAGCAGCGGAACAGGTGGAACAGGGTCCCACGAGCAGTACTTC
j_gene: TRBJ1-5; v_gene: TRBV7-2; abundance: .; d_gene: .; CDR3aa: CASSYARTADGQPQHF; CDR3nt: TGTGCCAGCAGCTACGCCAGGACAGCGGACGGTCAGCCCCAGCATTTT
j_gene: TRBJ1-6; v_gene: TRBV7-2; abundance: .; d_gene: .; CDR3aa: CASSPGEGSSPLHF; CDR3nt: TGTGCCAGCAGCCCTGGGGAGGGTAGTTCACCCCTCCACTTT
j_gene: TRBJ2-7; v_gene: TRBV9; abundance: .; d_gene: TRBD2; CDR3aa: CASSVFTGGEQYF; CDR3nt: TGTGCCAGCAGTGTATTTACGGGAGGCGAGCAGTACTTC
j_gene: TRBJ2-1; v_gene: TRBV10-3; abundance: .; d_gene: .; CDR3aa: CAISEVEDYHNEQFF; CDR3nt: TGTGCCATCAGTGAGGTGGAGGACTACCACAATGAGCAGTTCTTC